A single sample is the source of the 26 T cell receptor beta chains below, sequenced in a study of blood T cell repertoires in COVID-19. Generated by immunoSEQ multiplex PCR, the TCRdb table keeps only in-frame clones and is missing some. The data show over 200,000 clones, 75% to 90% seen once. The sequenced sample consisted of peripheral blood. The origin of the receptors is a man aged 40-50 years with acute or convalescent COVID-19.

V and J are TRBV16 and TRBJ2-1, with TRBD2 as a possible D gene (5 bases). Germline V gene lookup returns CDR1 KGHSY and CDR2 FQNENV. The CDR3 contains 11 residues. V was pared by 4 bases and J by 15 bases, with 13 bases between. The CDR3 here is CASSRTAGLFF. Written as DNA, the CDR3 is TGTGCCAGCAGCCGGACGGCGGGCCTGTTCTTC.

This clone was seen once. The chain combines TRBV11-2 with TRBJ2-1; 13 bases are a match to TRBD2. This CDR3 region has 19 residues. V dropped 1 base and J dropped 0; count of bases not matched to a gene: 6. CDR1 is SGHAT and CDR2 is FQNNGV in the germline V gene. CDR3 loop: CASSLVGLAGVFSYNEQFF. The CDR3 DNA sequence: TGTGCCAGCAGCTTAGTCGGACTAGCGGGAGTGTTCTCCTACAATGAGCAGTTCTTC. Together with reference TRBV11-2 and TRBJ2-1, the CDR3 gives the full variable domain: EAGVAQSPRYKIIEKRQSVAFWCNPISGHATLYWYQQILGQGPKLLIQFQNNGVVDDSQLPKDRFSAERLKGVDSTLKIQPAKLEDSAVYLCASSLVGLAGVFSYNEQFFGPGTRLTVL.

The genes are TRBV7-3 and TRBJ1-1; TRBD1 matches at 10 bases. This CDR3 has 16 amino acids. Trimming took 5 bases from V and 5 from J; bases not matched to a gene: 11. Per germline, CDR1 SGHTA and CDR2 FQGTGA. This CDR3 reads CASSLRQGALRTEAFF. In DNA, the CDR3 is TGTGCCAGCAGCCTCCGACAGGGGGCCCTGAGGACTGAAGCTTTCTTT.

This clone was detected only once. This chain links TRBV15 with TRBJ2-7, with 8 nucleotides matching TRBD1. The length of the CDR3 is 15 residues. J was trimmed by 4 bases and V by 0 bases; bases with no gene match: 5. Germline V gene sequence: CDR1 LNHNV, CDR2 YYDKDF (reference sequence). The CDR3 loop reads CATSRDETGAYEQYF. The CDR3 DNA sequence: TGTGCCACCAGCAGAGACGAGACAGGGGCGTACGAGCAGTACTTC.

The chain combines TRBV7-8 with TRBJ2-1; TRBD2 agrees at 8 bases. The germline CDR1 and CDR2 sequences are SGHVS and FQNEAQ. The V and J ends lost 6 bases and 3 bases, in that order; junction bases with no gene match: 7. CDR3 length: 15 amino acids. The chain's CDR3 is CASSHRSGNYNEQFF. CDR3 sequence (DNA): TGTGCCAGCAGTCACCGTAGCGGGAACTACAATGAGCAGTTCTTC.

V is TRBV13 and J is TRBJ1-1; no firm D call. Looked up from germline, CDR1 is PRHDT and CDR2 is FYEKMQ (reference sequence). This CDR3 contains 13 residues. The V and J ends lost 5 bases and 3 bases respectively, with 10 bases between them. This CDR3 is CASSRETHTEAFF. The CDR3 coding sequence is TGTGCCAGCAGCCGTGAAACACACACTGAAGCTTTCTTT.

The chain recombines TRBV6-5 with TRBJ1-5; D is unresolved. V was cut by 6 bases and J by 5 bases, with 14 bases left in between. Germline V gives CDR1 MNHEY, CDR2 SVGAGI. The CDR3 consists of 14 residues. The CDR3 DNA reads TGTGCCAGCAGCGCCCAGTATGCGGATCAGCCCCAGCATTTT. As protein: CASSAQYADQPQHF.

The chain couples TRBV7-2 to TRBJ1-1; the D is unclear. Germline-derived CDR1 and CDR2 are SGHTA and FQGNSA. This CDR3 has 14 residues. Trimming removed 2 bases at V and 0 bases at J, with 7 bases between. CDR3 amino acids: CASSLSGLNTEAFF. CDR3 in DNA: TGTGCCAGCAGCTTATCGGGATTGAACACTGAAGCTTTCTTT.

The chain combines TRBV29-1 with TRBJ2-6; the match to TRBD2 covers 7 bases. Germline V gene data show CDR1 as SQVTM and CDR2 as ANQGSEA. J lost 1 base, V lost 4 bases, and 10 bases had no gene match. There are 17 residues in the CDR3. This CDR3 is CSVVDGRERSGANVLTF. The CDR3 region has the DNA TGCAGCGTTGTTGATGGGCGGGAGAGATCTGGGGCCAACGTCCTGACTTTC. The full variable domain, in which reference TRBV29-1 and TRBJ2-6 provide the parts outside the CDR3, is SAVISQKPSRDICQRGTSLTIQCQVDSQVTMMFWYRQQPGQSLTLIATANQGSEATYESGFVIDKFPISRPNLTFSTLTVSNMSPEDSSIYLCSVVDGRERSGANVLTFGAGSRLTVL.

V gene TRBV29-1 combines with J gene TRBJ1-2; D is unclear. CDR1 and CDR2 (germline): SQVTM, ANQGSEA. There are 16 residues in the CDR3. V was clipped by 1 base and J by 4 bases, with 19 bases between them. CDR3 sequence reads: CSVEGVFEGWVYGYTF. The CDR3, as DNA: TGCAGCGTTGAAGGAGTGTTTGAGGGATGGGTCTATGGCTACACCTTC.

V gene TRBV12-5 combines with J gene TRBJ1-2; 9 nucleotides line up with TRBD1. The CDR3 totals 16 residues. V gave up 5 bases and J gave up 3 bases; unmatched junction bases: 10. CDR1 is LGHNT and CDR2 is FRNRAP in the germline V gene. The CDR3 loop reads CASGRNAGTGHYGYTF. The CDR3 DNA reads TGTGCTAGTGGTCGAAACGCCGGGACAGGGCACTATGGCTACACCTTC.

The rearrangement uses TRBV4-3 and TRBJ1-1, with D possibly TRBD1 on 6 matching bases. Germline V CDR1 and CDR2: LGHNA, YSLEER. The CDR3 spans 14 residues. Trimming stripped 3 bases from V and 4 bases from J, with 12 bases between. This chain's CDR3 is CASSQRGASTEAFF. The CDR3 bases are TGCGCCAGCAGCCAGCGGGGGGCGAGCACTGAAGCTTTCTTT.

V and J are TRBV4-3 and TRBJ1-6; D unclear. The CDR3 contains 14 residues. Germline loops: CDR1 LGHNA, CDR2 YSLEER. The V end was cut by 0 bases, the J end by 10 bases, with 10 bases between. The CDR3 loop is CASSQESTDSPLHF. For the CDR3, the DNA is TGCGCCAGCAGCCAAGAGTCTACAGACTCACCCCTCCACTTT.

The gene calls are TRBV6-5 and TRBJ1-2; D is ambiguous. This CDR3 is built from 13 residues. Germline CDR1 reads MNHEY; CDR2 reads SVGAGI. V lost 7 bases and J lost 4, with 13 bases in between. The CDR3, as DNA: TGTGCCAGCATGGGCCGCAGATTCTATGGCTACACCTTC. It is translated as CASMGRRFYGYTF.

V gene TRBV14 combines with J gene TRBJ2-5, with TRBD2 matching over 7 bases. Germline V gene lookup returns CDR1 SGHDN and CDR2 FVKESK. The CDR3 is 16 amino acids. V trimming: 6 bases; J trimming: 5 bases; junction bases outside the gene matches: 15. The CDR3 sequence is CASRPHGGLGEETQYF. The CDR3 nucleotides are TGTGCCAGCAGACCACACGGAGGACTAGGGGAGGAGACCCAGTACTTC.

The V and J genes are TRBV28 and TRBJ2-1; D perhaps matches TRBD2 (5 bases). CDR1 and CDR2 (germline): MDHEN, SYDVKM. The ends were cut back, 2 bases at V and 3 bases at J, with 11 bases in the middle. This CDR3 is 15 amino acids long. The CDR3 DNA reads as TGTGCCAGCAGTTTACTCCCGGGAAACTACAATGAGCAGTTCTTC. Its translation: CASSLLPGNYNEQFF. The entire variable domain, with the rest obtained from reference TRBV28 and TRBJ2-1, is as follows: DVKVTQSSRYLVKRTGEKVFLECVQDMDHENMFWYRQDPGLGLRLIYFSYDVKMKEKGDIPEGYSVSREKKERFSLILESASTNQTSMYLCASSLLPGNYNEQFFGPGTRLTVL.

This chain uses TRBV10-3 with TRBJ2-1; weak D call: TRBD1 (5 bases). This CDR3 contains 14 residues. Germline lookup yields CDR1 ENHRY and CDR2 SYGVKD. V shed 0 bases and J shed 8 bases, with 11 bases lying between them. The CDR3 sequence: CAISESAGADEQFF. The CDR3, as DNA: TGTGCCATCAGTGAGTCTGCTGGGGCCGATGAGCAGTTCTTC.

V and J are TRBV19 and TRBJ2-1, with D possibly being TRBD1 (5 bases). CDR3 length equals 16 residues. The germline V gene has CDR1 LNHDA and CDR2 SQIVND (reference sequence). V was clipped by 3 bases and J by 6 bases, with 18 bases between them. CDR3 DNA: TGTGCCAGTAGTATTGGGGTGAGTCGCAGGGTCAATGAGCAGTTCTTC. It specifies CASSIGVSRRVNEQFF.

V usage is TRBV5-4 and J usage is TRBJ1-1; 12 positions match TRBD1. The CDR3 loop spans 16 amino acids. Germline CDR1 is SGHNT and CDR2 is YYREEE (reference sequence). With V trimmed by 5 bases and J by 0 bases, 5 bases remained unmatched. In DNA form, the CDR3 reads TGTGCCAGCAGTCGGGGACAGGGGGCTATGAACACTGAAGCTTTCTTT. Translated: CASSRGQGAMNTEAFF. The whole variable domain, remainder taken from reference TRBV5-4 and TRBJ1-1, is ETGVTQSPTHLIKTRGQQVTLRCSSQSGHNTVSWYQQALGQGPQFIFQYYREEENGRGNFPPRFSGLQFPNYSSELNVNALELDDSALYLCASSRGQGAMNTEAFFGQGTRLTVV.

The CDR3 region has the DNA TGTGCCAGCAGCCCAGACATGAGCGGGGAAGAGACCCAGTACTTC. It yields the protein CASSPDMSGEETQYF. V is TRBV7-2 and J is TRBJ2-5; TRBD2 matches 7 bases. Germline V gene data show CDR1 as SGHTA and CDR2 as FQGNSA. CDR3 length: 15 residues. Trimming took 5 bases from V and 3 from J; bases not matched to a gene: 9. The full variable domain, in which reference TRBV7-2 and TRBJ2-5 provide the parts outside the CDR3, is GAGVSQSPSNKVTEKGKDVELRCDPISGHTALYWYRQSLGQGLEFLIYFQGNSAPDKSGLPSDRFSAERTGGSVSTLTIQRTQQEDSAVYLCASSPDMSGEETQYFGPGTRLLVL.

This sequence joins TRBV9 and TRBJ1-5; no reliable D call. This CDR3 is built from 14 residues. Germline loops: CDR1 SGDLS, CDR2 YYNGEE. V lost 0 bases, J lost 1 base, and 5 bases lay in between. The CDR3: CASSVDMSNQPQHF. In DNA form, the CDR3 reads TGTGCCAGCAGCGTAGACATGAGCAATCAGCCCCAGCATTTT.

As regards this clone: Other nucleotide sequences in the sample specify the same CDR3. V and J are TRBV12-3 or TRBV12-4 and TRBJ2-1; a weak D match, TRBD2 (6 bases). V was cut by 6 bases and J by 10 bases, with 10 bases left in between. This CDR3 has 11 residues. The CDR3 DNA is TGTGCCAGCAGCTTCGGAGGGGAGCAGTTCTTC. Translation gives CASSFGGEQFF.

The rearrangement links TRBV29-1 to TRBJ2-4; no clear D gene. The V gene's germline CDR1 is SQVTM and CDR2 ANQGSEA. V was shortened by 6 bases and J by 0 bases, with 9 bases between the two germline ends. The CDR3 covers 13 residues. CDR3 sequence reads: CSVLQLAKNIQYF. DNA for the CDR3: TGCAGCGTATTACAGCTAGCCAAAAACATTCAGTACTTC.

As DNA, the CDR3 is TGTGCCAGCAGCCAAGTGGGGGGGCGGACTGAAGCTTTCTTT. It yields the protein CASSQVGGRTEAFF. The rearrangement uses TRBV14 and TRBJ1-1, with D possibly matching TRBD1 (6 bases). The CDR3 is 14 amino acids. Germline lookup yields CDR1 SGHDN and CDR2 FVKESK. V was clipped by 1 base and J by 5 bases, with 11 bases between them.

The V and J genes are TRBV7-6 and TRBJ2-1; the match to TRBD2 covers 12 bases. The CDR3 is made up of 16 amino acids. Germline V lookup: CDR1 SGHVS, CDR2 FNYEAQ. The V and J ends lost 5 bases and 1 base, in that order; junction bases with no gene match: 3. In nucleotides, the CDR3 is TGTGCCAGCAGCCGGACTAGCGGGGCATCCTACAATGAGCAGTTCTTC. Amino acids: CASSRTSGASYNEQFF.

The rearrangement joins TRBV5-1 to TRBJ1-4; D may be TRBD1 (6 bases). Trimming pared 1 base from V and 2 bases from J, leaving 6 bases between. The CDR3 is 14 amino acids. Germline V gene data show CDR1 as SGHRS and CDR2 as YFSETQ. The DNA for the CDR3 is TGCGCCAGCAGCTTGACAGGGACTAATGAAAAACTGTTTTTT. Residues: CASSLTGTNEKLFF.